The 7 T cell receptor beta chains in this list originate from one sample, sequenced in a study of T cells after yellow fever vaccination. TCRdb redid the calling of the 5' RACE reads with MiXCR, one entry per CDR3 protein. The table includes some 200,000 distinct CDR3 sequences, about 11% detected once. The sample here was CD8+ T cells sorted from PBMCs, taken 15 days after the yellow fever booster vaccination. These receptor sequences come from a man between 18 and 35 years old who received the YFV17D yellow fever vaccine.

V usage is TRBV12-3 or TRBV12-4 and J usage is TRBJ2-4, with D hard to call. Trimming cost V 6 bases and J 4 bases, with 7 bases left between them. CDR3 length: 12 amino acids. Here the CDR3 reads CASSQEKNIQYF. The CDR3 DNA reads TGTGCCAGCAGCCAAGAGAAAAACATTCAGTACTTC.

In its sample, this clonotype was seen a few times. The rearrangement links TRBV6-2 or TRBV6-3 to TRBJ1-1; D is unresolved. Deletions cut 3 bases from V and 8 bases from J, with 13 bases between. Germline loops: CDR1 MNHEY, CDR2 SVGEGT. The CDR3 length is 13 residues. CDR3 amino acids: CASSYILQAEAFF. The CDR3 nucleotides are TGTGCCAGCAGTTATATCCTCCAGGCCGAAGCTTTCTTT.

V and J are TRBV3-1 and TRBJ1-2; TRBD1 matches 7 bases. After removal of 1 base from V and 5 bases from J, the junction contained 7 bases not matched to a gene. Germline CDR1 and CDR2: LGHDT and YNNKEL (reference sequence). The length of the CDR3 is 15 residues. CDR3 nucleotide sequence: TGTGCCAGCAGCCAAGTTACCGGGACAGAGTATGGCTACACCTTC. Translating it yields CASSQVTGTEYGYTF.

The chain combines TRBV29-1 with TRBJ1-2; 7 bases are a match to TRBD1. Germline V gives CDR1 SQVTM, CDR2 ANQGSEA. The CDR3 totals 13 residues. J lost 5 bases, V lost 0 bases, and 3 bases had no gene match. The CDR3 loop is CSVEDQQGYGYTF. The DNA of the CDR3 is TGCAGCGTTGAAGATCAACAGGGGTATGGCTACACCTTC.

This clonotype was counted between two and nine times. The V and J genes are TRBV12-3 or TRBV12-4 and TRBJ2-1; D is tentatively TRBD1 or TRBD2 (5 bases each). V was trimmed by 5 bases and J by 5 bases, leaving 19 bases between them. The CDR3 totals 16 residues. The CDR3 spells CASSPPPGARNNEQFF. The DNA of the CDR3 is TGTGCCAGCAGTCCCCCTCCCGGGGCTCGGAACAATGAGCAGTTCTTC.

The chain uses TRBV27 and TRBJ2-1, with no clear D. Germline CDR1 is MNHEY and CDR2 is SMNVEV (reference sequence). V was clipped by 6 bases and J by 0 bases, with 9 bases between them. There are 14 residues in the CDR3. CDR3 sequence reads: CASSYTSSYNEQFF. Here the CDR3 DNA reads TGTGCCAGCAGCTATACGAGCTCCTACAATGAGCAGTTCTTC.

The V call is TRBV12-3 or TRBV12-4, the J call TRBJ2-6, with 10 bases lining up with TRBD2. V shed 3 bases and J 0 bases; nucleotides not matched to a gene: 2. This CDR3 has 17 amino acids. CDR3 protein: CASSFSSGGSGANVLTF. CDR3 DNA: TGTGCCAGCAGTTTCTCTAGCGGGGGCTCTGGGGCCAACGTCCTGACTTTC.